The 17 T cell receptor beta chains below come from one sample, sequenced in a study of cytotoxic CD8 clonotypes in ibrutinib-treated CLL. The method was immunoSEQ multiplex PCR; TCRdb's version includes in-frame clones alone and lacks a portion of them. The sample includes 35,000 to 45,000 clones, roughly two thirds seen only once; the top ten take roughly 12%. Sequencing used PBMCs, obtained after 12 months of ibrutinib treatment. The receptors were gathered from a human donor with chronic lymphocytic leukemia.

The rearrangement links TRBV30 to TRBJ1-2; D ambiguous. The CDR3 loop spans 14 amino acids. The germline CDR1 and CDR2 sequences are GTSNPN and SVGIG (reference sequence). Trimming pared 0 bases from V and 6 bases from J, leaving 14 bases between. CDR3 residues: CAWSVQGIGNGYTF. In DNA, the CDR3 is TGTGCCTGGAGTGTACAAGGAATCGGGAATGGCTACACCTTC.

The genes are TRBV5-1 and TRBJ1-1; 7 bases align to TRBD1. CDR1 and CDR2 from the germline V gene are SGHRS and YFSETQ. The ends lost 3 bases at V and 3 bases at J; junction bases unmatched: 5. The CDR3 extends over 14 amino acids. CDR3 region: CASSSGQRDTEAFF. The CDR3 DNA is TGCGCCAGCAGCTCGGGACAGAGAGACACTGAAGCTTTCTTT.

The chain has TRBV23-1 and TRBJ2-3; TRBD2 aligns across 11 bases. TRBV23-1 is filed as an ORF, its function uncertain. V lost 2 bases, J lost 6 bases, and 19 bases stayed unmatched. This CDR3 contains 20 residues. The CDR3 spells CASSQPNQGLAVPCRDTQYF. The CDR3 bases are TGCGCCAGCAGTCAACCGAACCAGGGACTAGCGGTGCCCTGTAGGGATACGCAGTATTTT.

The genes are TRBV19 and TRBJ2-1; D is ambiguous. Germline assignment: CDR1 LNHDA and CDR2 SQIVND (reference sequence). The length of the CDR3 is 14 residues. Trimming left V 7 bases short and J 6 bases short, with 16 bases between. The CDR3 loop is CASTSPLGPNEQFF. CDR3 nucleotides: TGTGCCAGTACCAGCCCCCTAGGCCCCAATGAGCAGTTCTTC. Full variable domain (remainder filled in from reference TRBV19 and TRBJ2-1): DGGITQSPKYLFRKEGQNVTLSCEQNLNHDAMYWYRQDPGQGLRLIYYSQIVNDFQKGDIAEGYSVSREKKESFPLTVTSAQKNPTAFYLCASTSPLGPNEQFFGPGTRLTVL.

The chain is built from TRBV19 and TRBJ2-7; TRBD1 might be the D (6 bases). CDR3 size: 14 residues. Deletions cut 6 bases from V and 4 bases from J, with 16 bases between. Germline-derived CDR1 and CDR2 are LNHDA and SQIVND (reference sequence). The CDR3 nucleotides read TGTGCCAGTAGCCCCCAAGGGGGTAGTTACGAGCAGTACTTC. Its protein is CASSPQGGSYEQYF.

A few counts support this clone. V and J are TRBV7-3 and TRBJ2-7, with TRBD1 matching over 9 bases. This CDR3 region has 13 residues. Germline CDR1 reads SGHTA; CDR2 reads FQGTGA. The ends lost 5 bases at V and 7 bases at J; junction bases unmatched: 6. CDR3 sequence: CASSIAGQGEQYF. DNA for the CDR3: TGTGCCAGCAGCATAGCAGGACAGGGGGAGCAGTACTTC.

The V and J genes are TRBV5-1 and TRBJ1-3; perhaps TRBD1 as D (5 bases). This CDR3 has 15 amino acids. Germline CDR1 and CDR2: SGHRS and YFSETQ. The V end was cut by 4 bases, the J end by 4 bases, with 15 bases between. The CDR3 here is CASSPSGPGGNTIYF. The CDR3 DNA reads TGCGCCAGCAGCCCCTCGGGGCCTGGCGGAAACACCATATATTTT.

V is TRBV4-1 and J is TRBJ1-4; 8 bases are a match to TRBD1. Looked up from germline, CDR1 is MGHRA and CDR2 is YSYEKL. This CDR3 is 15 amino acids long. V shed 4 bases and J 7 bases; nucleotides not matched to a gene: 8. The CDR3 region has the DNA TGCGCCAGCAGCCTTGTTTGGACAGGGCCTGAAAAACTGTTTTTT. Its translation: CASSLVWTGPEKLFF.

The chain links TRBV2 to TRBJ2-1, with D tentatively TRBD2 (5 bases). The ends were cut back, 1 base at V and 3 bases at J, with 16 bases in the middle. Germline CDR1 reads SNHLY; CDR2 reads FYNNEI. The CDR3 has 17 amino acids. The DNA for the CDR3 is TGTGCCAGCAGTGAAGGCTTGGCGAGCGGTAGCTACAATGAGCAGTTCTTC. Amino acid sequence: CASSEGLASGSYNEQFF.

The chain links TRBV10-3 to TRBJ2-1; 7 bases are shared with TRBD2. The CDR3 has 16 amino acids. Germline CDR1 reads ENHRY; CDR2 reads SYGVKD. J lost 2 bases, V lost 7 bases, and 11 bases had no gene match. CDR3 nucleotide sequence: TGTGCCATCAACGCGGGGGAGCGGGATGCCTACAATGAGCAGTTCTTC. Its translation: CAINAGERDAYNEQFF.

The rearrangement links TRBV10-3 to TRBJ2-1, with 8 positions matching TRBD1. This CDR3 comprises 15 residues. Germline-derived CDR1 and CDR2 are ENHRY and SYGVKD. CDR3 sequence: CLIYQTGETYNEQFF. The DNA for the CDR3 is TGTTTAATCTACCAGACAGGGGAAACCTACAATGAGCAGTTCTTC.

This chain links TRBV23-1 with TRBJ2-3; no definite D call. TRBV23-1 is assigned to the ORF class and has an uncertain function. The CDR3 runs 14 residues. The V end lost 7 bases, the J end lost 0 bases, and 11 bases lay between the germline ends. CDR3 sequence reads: CASKNRRSTDTQYF. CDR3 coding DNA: TGCGCCAGCAAAAACCGGCGGAGCACAGATACGCAGTATTTT.

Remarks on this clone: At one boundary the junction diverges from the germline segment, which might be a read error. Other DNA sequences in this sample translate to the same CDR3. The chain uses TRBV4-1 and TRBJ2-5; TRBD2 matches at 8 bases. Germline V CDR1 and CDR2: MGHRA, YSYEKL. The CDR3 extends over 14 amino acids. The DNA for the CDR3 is TGCGCTAGCAGCCAACCAGCGGGAGTTGAGACCCAGTACTTC. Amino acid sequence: CASSQPAGVETQYF.

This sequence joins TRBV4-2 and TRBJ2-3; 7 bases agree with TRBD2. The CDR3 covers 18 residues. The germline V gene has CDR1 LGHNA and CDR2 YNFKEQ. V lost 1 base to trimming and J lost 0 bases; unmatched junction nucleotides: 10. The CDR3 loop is CASSQVVGAGESTDTQYF. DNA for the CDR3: TGTGCCAGCAGCCAAGTGGTAGGGGCGGGAGAGAGCACAGATACGCAGTATTTT.

This chain's CDR3 is CSVEDYSPKGRELFF. CDR3 bases: TGCAGCGTTGAAGATTATTCCCCTAAGGGCAGGGAGCTGTTTTTT. The gene calls are TRBV29-1 and TRBJ2-2, with no clear D. The V and J ends lost 0 bases and 9 bases respectively, with 17 bases between them. Germline V gene lookup returns CDR1 SQVTM and CDR2 ANQGSEA. The CDR3 is made up of 15 amino acids.

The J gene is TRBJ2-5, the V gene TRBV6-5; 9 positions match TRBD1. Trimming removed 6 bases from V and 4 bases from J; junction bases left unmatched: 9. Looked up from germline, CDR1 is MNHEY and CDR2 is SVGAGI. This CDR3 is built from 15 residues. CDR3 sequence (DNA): TGTGCCAGCAGAACCGGGACAGGGCATGGAGAGACCCAGTACTTC. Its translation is CASRTGTGHGETQYF.

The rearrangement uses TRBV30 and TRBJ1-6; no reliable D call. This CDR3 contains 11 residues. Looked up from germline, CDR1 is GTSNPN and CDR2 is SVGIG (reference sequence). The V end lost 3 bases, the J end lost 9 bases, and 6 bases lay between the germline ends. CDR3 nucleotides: TGTGCCTGGAGCGAGGGTTCACCCCTCCACTTT. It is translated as CAWSEGSPLHF. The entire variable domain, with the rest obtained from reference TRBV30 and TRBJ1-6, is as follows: SQTIHQWPATLVQPVGSPLSLECTVEGTSNPNLYWYRQAAGRGLQLLFYSVGIGQISSEVPQNLSASRPQDRQFILSSKKLLLSDSGFYLCAWSEGSPLHFGNGTRLTVT.